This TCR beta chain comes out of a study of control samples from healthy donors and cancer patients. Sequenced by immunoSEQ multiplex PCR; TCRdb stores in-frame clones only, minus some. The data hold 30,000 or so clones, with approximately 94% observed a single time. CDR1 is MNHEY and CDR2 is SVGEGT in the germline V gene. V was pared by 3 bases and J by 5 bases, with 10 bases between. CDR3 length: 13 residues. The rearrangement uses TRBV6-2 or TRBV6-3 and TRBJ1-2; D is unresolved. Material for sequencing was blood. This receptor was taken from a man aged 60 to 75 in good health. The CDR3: CASSYLSLYGYTF. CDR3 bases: TGTGCCAGCAGTTATCTGTCCTTGTATGGCTACACCTTC.